This TCR beta chain was obtained from a study of cytomegalovirus exposure and HLA in healthy donors. Germline loops: CDR1 SGHAT, CDR2 FQNNGV. The CDR3 covers 13 residues. V lost 4 bases to trimming and J lost 7 bases; unmatched junction nucleotides: 6. A multiplex PCR was run with 60 Vbeta primers and 13 Jbeta primers. Generated by immunoSEQ multiplex PCR, the TCRdb table keeps only in-frame clones and is missing some. The table shows around 190,000 clones, with 65% to 85% occurring only once. Source material: PBMCs. V usage is TRBV11-2 and J usage is TRBJ1-2; 7 positions match TRBD1. The clonotype comes from a woman in her thirties in good health and CMV-seronegative. The CDR3 DNA is TGTGCCAGCAGCTCGAACGACAGGGTTGGCTACACCTTC. Its protein product is CASSSNDRVGYTF.